Sequencing of this TCR beta chain was carried out in a study of blood T cell repertoires in acute mononucleosis (dated by TCRdb to the early 2020s). Regarding the research as a whole: Acute-phase samples, which represented the primary response, were collected within 2 weeks of symptom onset. In the acute phase, YVL-BR-specific cells accounted for a mean of roughly 2% of blood CD8 T cells, and GLC-BM-specific cells for a mean of about 1.1%. The mean EBV load in blood was 3.5 to 4.5 log10 genome copies per million B cells during acute infection, compared with 2.5 to 3 at convalescence. The investigation overall reported the following: Low acute-to-convalescent clonotype overlap might partly reflect sampling error, because only a fraction of each donor's blood was analyzed. With only a few donors in the cohort, group averages were based on very few individuals. Both chains appeared to be involved in GLC-BM selection, with public TCRbeta motifs on BV14-BJ2 and BV20-BJ1 together with a TCRalpha motif on AV5-AJ31. Only around 8.7% of unique acute clonotypes persisted into convalescence, yet these made up most of the response; new diverse de novo clonotypes seemingly replaced the rest.

The intended sense of this specimen's time point label: acute infectious mononucleosis, at clinical presentation within 2 weeks of symptom onset (visit 1). Over the course of primary infection, this study followed CD8 T cell responses against two immunodominant EBV epitopes, BRLF1 109 (YVL-BR) and BMLF1 280 (GLC-BM). A positive serum heterophile antibody test and EBV viral capsid antigen-specific IgM indicated primary EBV infection. Magnetic positive selection (MACS) was first used to enrich total CD8 T cells from PBMCs. A FACSAria III was used to sort live CD3+ CD8+ tetramer+ cells to over 90% purity. A PE-conjugated tetramer loaded with the BMLF1 280-288 peptide was used to sort the cells. After tetramer sorting, TCR repertoires of EBV epitope-specific CD8 T cells were deep-sequenced directly ex vivo at acute infection and at convalescence. The donors were three individuals between about 18 and 30 years old who had clinical acute infectious mononucleosis and laboratory evidence of primary EBV infection. Heparinized peripheral blood was collected once when donors presented clinically with mononucleosis symptoms and a second time roughly 6 months afterward. Ficoll-Paque density gradient centrifugation was used to isolate PBMCs.

For this clone: A far larger clone is just one base off, so this is likely a read error.

For TCR profiling, total RNA from at least 9,000 sorted tetramer+ CD8 T cells was reverse transcribed into cDNA. CDR3 regions were PCR-amplified with primers annealing to V and J regions, and unique molecular identifiers were added to track templates. TCRalpha and TCRbeta chains were profiled using the immunoSEQ platform, including its sequencing and error-correction standards. The paper's data handling went like this. Clonal copy numbers were corrected for sequencing and PCR errors, and CDR3s were defined according to IMGT conventions. Analysis was restricted to productive rearrangements and performed with immunoSEQ Analyzer versions 2.0 and 3.0, while gene-pairing frequencies underwent further processing in Microsoft Excel. Circos plots were used to visualize V-J pairings, and MEME together with a custom motifSearch program was used to find CDR3 motifs. The OLGA algorithm was used to calculate the probability of generation of TCR sequences. Clonotypes seen at both visits were called persistent; those seen only acutely were nonpersistent; those seen only at convalescence were de novo. A public TCR was defined as an amino acid clonotype used by more than one donor. In its TCRdb copy, this immuneACCESS table keeps in-frame sequences only and misses some clones. Where compared with another copy, unresolved V genes explain less than half of these, and the others have no known cause. Clone size and V and J calls were adopted from that table, with D and trimming inferred from the DNA. This sample has around 1,400 clones in its table, and less than 30% of those were observed once. The ten biggest clones cover 53% of the sample.

In the germline V gene, CDR1 corresponds to SQVTM and CDR2 to ANQGSEA. The germline ends are 13 bases apart after V is trimmed by 6 bases and J by 2 bases. Including the terminal cysteine and phenylalanine, the CDR3 comprises 14 residues. Of the read, only the CDR3 DNA is kept; its 42 bases are in frame from base 1. The sequencing here drew on EBV GLC epitope tetramer+ CD8+ T cells sorted from PBMCs, taken during acute infectious mononucleosis. This specimen's cell subset or site label, interpreted: CD8 T cells binding tetramer with EBV BMLF1 280-288 peptide (GLC-BM). The rearranged segments are TRBV29-1 and TRBJ1-4; the D region possibly corresponds to TRBD1 (6 bases align). This TCR came from a woman under 30 with infectious mononucleosis caused by EBV. The CDR3 protein: CSVGTWGTNEKLFF. The DNA reads TGCAGCGTCGGGACATGGGGCACTAATGAAAAACTGTTTTTT.